These 18 T cell receptor beta chains were sequenced from one sample in a study of T cells in Graves' hyperthyroidism and ophthalmopathy. TCR beta CDR3 regions were amplified from RNA transcripts. The TCR CDR3 first-round RT-PCR relied on the HTBI primer set. TCRdb re-analysed the multiplex PCR reads in MiXCR, keeping a single row per CDR3 protein. The sample has approximately 690,000 distinct CDR3 sequences; roughly 15% are singletons. Sequenced material: blood. The source of these receptors is a woman aged 50 to 60 with Graves' ophthalmopathy.

Ten or more counts support this clonotype. J is TRBJ1-1 and V is TRBV3-1; the D gene is possibly TRBD1 (5 bases). Germline V gene lookup returns CDR1 LGHDT and CDR2 YNNKEL (reference sequence). Trimming pared 0 bases from V and 5 bases from J, leaving 10 bases between. This CDR3 comprises 14 residues. The CDR3 nucleotides are TGTGCCAGCAGCCAAGATGACAGAAGGACTGAAGCTTTCTTT. Protein: CASSQDDRRTEAFF. Full variable domain (rest looked up from reference TRBV3-1 and TRBJ1-1): DTAVSQTPKYLVTQMGNDKSIKCEQNLGHDTMYWYKQDSKKFLKIMFSYNNKELIINETVPNRFSPKSPDKAHLNLHINSLELGDSAVYFCASSQDDRRTEAFFGQGTRLTVV.

The rearrangement uses TRBV27 and TRBJ2-2; the match to TRBD2 covers 7 bases. V dropped 1 base and J dropped 0; count of bases not matched to a gene: 5. Per germline, CDR1 MNHEY and CDR2 SMNVEV (reference sequence). The CDR3 loop spans 17 amino acids. The CDR3 sequence is CASSLFSSGANTGELFF. The DNA of the CDR3 is TGTGCCAGCAGTTTATTTTCTAGCGGAGCGAACACCGGGGAGCTGTTTTTT.

This clonotype was recorded a few times. The V call is TRBV7-3, the J call TRBJ2-1; D is ambiguous. Germline V lookup: CDR1 SGHTA, CDR2 FQGTGA. The CDR3 totals 13 residues. V lost 9 bases to trimming and J lost 4 bases, with 13 bases between them. The CDR3 spells CARYTRRYNEQFF. CDR3 DNA: TGTGCCAGATATACACGGAGATACAATGAGCAGTTCTTC.

This clonotype was seen repeatedly, ten times or more. The chain carries TRBV18 and TRBJ2-1, with TRBD2 matching over 8 bases. The germline CDR1 and CDR2 sequences are KGHSH and LQKENI. The CDR3 runs to 15 residues. The ends lost 3 bases at V and 9 bases at J; junction bases unmatched: 10. The CDR3 reads CASSPASGSSGEQFF. DNA of the CDR3: TGTGCCAGCTCACCCGCAAGCGGGAGTAGCGGTGAGCAGTTCTTC. The full variable domain, rest sourced from reference TRBV18 and TRBJ2-1, is NAGVMQNPRHLVRRRGQEARLRCSPMKGHSHVYWYRQLPEEGLKFMVYLQKENIIDESGMPKERFSAEFPKEGPSILRIQQVVRGDSAAYFCASSPASGSSGEQFFGPGTRLTVL.

Many counts were recorded for this clonotype. The V call is TRBV11-2, the J call TRBJ2-3; no firm D call. The CDR3 sequence is 15 residues long. V lost 1 base to trimming and J lost 2 bases, with 10 bases between them. Germline assignment: CDR1 SGHAT and CDR2 FQNNGV. CDR3 DNA: TGTGCCAGCAGCTTAGCCGGGCGGCTCACAGATACGCAGTATTTT. Protein sequence: CASSLAGRLTDTQYF.

This clonotype was recorded many times. One end of the junction varies from germline; a read error may be responsible. The V call is TRBV12-3 or TRBV12-4, the J call TRBJ1-1, with D hard to call. The CDR3 has 14 amino acids. The CDR3 loop is CASSLGSGNAEAFF. CDR3 sequence (DNA): TGTGCCAGCAGTTTAGGGTCTGGGAACGCTGAAGCTTTCTTT.

This clonotype was counted many times. The rearrangement joins TRBV12-3 or TRBV12-4 to TRBJ1-5; the D is unclear. CDR3 length: 14 residues. The ends were cut back, 5 bases at V and 2 bases at J, with 10 bases in the middle. CDR3 DNA sequence: TGTGCCAGCAGTCCAGAGGGTCGCAATCAGCCCCAGCATTTT. It specifies CASSPEGRNQPQHF.

Note on this clonotype: A much larger clone sits a single nucleotide away, making a read error possible. J is TRBJ1-5 and V is TRBV20-1, with D unclear. Germline CDR1 DFQATT, CDR2 SNEGSKA (reference sequence). The CDR3 sequence is 14 residues long. The CDR3 DNA is TGCAGTGCTAGGGAACCAAAGCGGAATCAGCCCCGGCATTTT. It specifies CSAREPKRNQPRHF.

The chain employs TRBV5-4 and TRBJ2-1; 12 bases are shared with TRBD1. This CDR3 has 18 amino acids. The ends lost 3 bases at V and 8 bases at J; junction bases unmatched: 15. The germline V gene encodes CDR1 SGHNT and CDR2 YYREEE (reference sequence). The CDR3 reads CASSWDRGRPEADHEQFF. The CDR3 nucleotides are TGTGCCAGCAGCTGGGACAGGGGGCGCCCTGAGGCGGACCATGAGCAGTTCTTC.

In its sample, this clonotype was seen many times. The genes are TRBV27 and TRBJ2-7; 13 bases agree with TRBD2. The germline CDR1 and CDR2 sequences are MNHEY and SMNVEV (reference sequence). The V segment lost 3 bases and the J segment 4 bases; nucleotides outside the gene matches: 15. The CDR3 loop spans 19 amino acids. The chain's CDR3 is CASSLLAGPTSGRGYEQYF. In nucleotides, the CDR3 is TGTGCCAGCAGTTTGTTGGCAGGGCCCACTAGCGGGAGGGGTTACGAGCAGTACTTC.

This clonotype has more than one count but fewer than ten. The rearrangement links TRBV9 to TRBJ2-2; D not certain. The CDR3 is 16 amino acids. The V gene lost 0 bases and the J gene lost 7 bases, with 16 bases spanning the gap. The V gene's germline CDR1 is SGDLS and CDR2 YYNGEE. The CDR3 region has the DNA TGTGCCAGCAGCGTAGAGTTATGGCTAGAGAACGGGGAGCTGTTTTTT. Protein sequence: CASSVELWLENGELFF. The whole variable domain, remainder taken from reference TRBV9 and TRBJ2-2, is DSGVTQTPKHLITATGQRVTLRCSPRSGDLSVYWYQQSLDQGLQFLIQYYNGEERAKGNILERFSAQQFPDLHSELNLSSLELGDSALYFCASSVELWLENGELFFGEGSRLTVL.

This clonotype appeared many times. CDR3 loop: CASSPTSGRHTGELFF. The CDR3, as DNA: TGTGCCAGCAGCCCGACTAGCGGGAGGCACACCGGGGAGCTGTTTTTT. The chain links TRBV12-3 or TRBV12-4 to TRBJ2-2; TRBD2 aligns across 13 bases. CDR3 length: 16 residues. After removal of 6 bases from V and 3 bases from J, the junction contained 4 bases not matched to a gene.

This clonotype occurred many times. The chain joins TRBV29-1 to TRBJ2-7; 8 bases are shared with TRBD2. The germline gives CDR1 SQVTM, CDR2 ANQGSEA. Germline trimming cut 5 bases from V and 6 bases from J; bases unmatched to any gene: 9. The CDR3 has 13 residues. CDR3 nucleotide sequence: TGCAGCGTTACCGGGACTAGGGCCTCCGAGCAGTACTTC. It translates to CSVTGTRASEQYF.

The genes are TRBV27 and TRBJ2-3, with TRBD1 as a possible D gene (6 bases). This CDR3 contains 15 residues. V lost 5 bases to trimming and J lost 4 bases, with 16 bases between them. Per the germline V gene, CDR1 is MNHEY and CDR2 is SMNVEV (reference sequence). The CDR3 nucleotides are TGTGCCAGCAGTCTTTCCCCTCCAGGGGCAGATACGCAGTATTTT. The encoded protein is CASSLSPPGADTQYF.

This clonotype showed up many times. The V and J genes are TRBV6-5 and TRBJ1-1; 7 bases agree with TRBD1. Losses at the gene ends were 2 bases for V and 1 base for J; bases not matched to a gene: 10. The CDR3 length is 17 residues. Germline V lookup: CDR1 MNHEY, CDR2 SVGAGI. CDR3 coding DNA: TGTGCCAGCAGTTACCTCTTCACAGGGGAAAGGAACACTGAAGCTTTCTTT. Translating gives CASSYLFTGERNTEAFF.

This clonotype was seen many times. This chain joins TRBV27 and TRBJ2-1; 7 nucleotides agree with TRBD2. Germline V gene lookup returns CDR1 MNHEY and CDR2 SMNVEV (reference sequence). The CDR3 consists of 15 residues. V shed 3 bases and J 8 bases; nucleotides not matched to a gene: 10. CDR3 sequence (DNA): TGTGCCAGCAGTTTTAGGACGGGAGGAGGGTATGAGCAGTTCTTC. Protein sequence: CASSFRTGGGYEQFF.

This clonotype has at least ten counts. V is TRBV24-1 and J is TRBJ1-5; D uncertain. This CDR3 has 15 residues. Germline CDR1 KGHDR, CDR2 SFDVKD. Trimming shortened V by 2 bases and J by 4 bases, and 11 bases separated the two germline ends. The CDR3: CATSDSRISNQPQHF. CDR3 nucleotides: TGTGCCACCAGTGATTCTCGAATATCAAATCAGCCCCAGCATTTT.

The chain is built from TRBV5-1 and TRBJ2-3; 9 bases agree with TRBD2. This CDR3 has 14 residues. J gave up 7 bases and V 1 base, and 4 bases lay outside the gene matches. CDR1 SGHRS and CDR2 YFSETQ come from the germline V gene. The CDR3 coding sequence is TGCGCCAGCAGCTTGCTCGCGGGAGGGCATACGCAGTATTTT. Its protein product is CASSLLAGGHTQYF.